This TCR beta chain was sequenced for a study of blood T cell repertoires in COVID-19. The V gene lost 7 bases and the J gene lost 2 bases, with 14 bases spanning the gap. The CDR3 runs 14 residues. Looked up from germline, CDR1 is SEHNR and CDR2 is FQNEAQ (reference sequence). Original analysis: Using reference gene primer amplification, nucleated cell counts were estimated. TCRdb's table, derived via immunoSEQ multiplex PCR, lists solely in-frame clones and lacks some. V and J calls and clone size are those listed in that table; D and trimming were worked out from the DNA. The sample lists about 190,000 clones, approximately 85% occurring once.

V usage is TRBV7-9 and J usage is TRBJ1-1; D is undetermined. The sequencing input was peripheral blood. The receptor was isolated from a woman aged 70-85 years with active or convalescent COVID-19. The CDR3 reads CASTQWTINTEAFF. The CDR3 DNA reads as TGTGCCAGCACCCAGTGGACTATTAACACTGAAGCTTTCTTT.